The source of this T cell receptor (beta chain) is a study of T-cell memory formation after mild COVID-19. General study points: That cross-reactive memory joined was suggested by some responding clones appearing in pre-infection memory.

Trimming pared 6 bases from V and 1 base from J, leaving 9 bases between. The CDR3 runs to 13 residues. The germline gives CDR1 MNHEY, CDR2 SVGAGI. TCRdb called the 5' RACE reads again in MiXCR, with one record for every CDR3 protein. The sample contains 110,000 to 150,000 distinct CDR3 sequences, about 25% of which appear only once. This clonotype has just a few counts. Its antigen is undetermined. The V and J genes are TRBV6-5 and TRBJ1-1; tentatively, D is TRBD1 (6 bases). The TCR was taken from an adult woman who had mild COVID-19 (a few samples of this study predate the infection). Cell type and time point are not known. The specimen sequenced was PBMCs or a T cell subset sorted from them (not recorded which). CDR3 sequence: CASSPGQNTEAFF. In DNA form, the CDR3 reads TGTGCCAGCAGCCCGGGACAGAACACTGAAGCTTTCTTT.